This T cell receptor (beta chain) was found in a study of blood T cell repertoires in COVID-19. The wider study: PBMCs, B-cell-depleted T cells, or T cells provided the cDNA or gDNA that made up the material.

This CDR3 has 18 amino acids. The V and J ends lost 6 bases and 1 base, in that order; junction bases with no gene match: 18. Germline values: CDR1 MNHEY, CDR2 SMNVEV (reference sequence). Libraries were prepared by immunoSEQ multiplex PCR; TCRdb keeps only in-frame clonotypes and omits some of them. The sample lists 310,000 or so clones, around nine tenths occurring once. The material sequenced was PBMCs or T cells enriched from blood (not recorded which). V gene TRBV27 combines with J gene TRBJ2-7; 7 bases align to TRBD1. This TCR was sampled from a woman between 40 and 50 years old who had recovered from COVID-19. This CDR3 is CASSPVGTVISLSYEQYF. The CDR3, as DNA: TGTGCCAGCAGCCCGGTCGGGACAGTTATTTCGCTGTCCTACGAGCAGTACTTC.